This T cell receptor (beta chain) derives from a study of blood T cells in healthy people across ages (dated by TCRdb to the mid-2010s). Regarding the study in general: In model experiments, template switching captured about one uniquely barcoded TCR beta cDNA molecule for every two T cells. The study analyzed two additional independent replicas of 1 million unique cDNA reads from the same blood draw for two donors, one aged 18 to 29 and one aged 80 or older. To avoid experimental bias, donors of different ages were randomly spread across the sequencing lanes. To track age-related changes in TCR beta repertoire diversity, the study relied on deep sequencing normalized with unique cDNA molecular identifiers. Donors were grouped into four age groups: young (average roughly 17 years), middle-aged (approximately 41), aged (around 66) and long-lived (82). Summary of the overall study and its limitations: As age increased, observed TCR beta diversity per million T cells dropped in a roughly linear way, and a significant reduction was already evident by age around 41. Compared with the aged group, more naive CD4+ T cells, fewer expanded clones and increased TCR diversity were shown by the long-lived group, suggesting age selection. Donor CMV infection status was unknown, potentially confounding age-related changes in expanded clonotypes. Bulk unsorted PBMC profiling prevented conclusive comparison of naive and antigen-experienced compartments. The percentage of naive T cells measured by flow cytometry correlated strongly with observed TCR beta diversity. Total diversity estimates from one million sequenced T cells were considered lower bounds and underestimates.

From a lookup of the germline V gene, CDR1 and CDR2 are MNHNS and SASEGT. The CDR3 comprises 15 residues, both ends counted. Of the read, only the CDR3 DNA is kept; its 45 bases are in frame from base 1. The trim is 3 bases for V and 4 bases for J, with a gap of 15 bases between the germline ends. On this clonotype: The antigen it recognizes is unknown. Since no conserved phenylalanine or tryptophan closes the CDR3, a read error is the likely cause.

Libraries were prepared through 5' RACE. The sequencer was an Illumina HiSeq 2500. A second 7 to 11 cycle PCR used a sample-barcoded 5' primer and a J-beta primer mix. A template-switch 5' adaptor carrying 12 random nucleotides introduced a unique molecular identifier onto each TCR beta cDNA molecule. Each sample yielded at least 2.5 million CDR3-containing paired-end reads. First-strand cDNA synthesis was performed from all RNA using the Mint cDNA synthesis kit, with priming by a TRBC-specific oligonucleotide. After uracil-DNA glycosylase treatment, a first 18-cycle PCR used universal primers M1SS and BC2_uni_R on all cDNA. The study's processing was this. For normalization, 1 million high-quality reads were randomly selected from each sample, with every read carrying a distinct molecular identifier. Reads sharing molecular identifiers were discarded rather than binned into consensus sequences. MiTCR, run with a Q25 quality threshold and the strictest error-elimination algorithm, handled CDR3 identification, clonotype clustering and error correction. A nonparametric unseen species model with Euler transformation was used to estimate lower-bound total TCR beta diversity. The raw public reads went through TCRdb reprocessing: fastp at Q25, MiXCR clone calling, in-frame beta chains kept. CDR3 protein duplicates are merged, each entry listing the most common genes and DNA. These V and J calls are TCRdb output, not the study's own analysis. Present in this sample are around 1,500,000 distinct CDR3 sequences, 28% of which were seen just once. Roughly 8% of the sample is in the top ten clones.

Donors were approximately 42 systemically healthy Caucasian individuals from Russia aged roughly 6 to 95 years. Each donor gave roughly 9.5 milliliters of peripheral blood, collected into EDTA-treated Vacutainer tubes. Ficoll-Paque density-gradient centrifugation was used to isolate PBMCs, with at least 7 million per sample. Total RNA, at least 6 micrograms per sample, was extracted from PBMCs with Trizol reagent. The percentages of naive CD45RAhigh/CD27high T cells were determined by flow cytometry on a PBMC aliquot from every donor. The source of this sequence is a woman aged 25 to 45 in good health. Recombination linked TRBV6-1 to TRBJ1-2; perhaps TRBD1 is the D gene, with 5 bases matching. Material: blood. The CDR3 protein: CASSEWVAGVYGYTV. The nucleotides read TGTGCCAGCAGTGAGTGGGTGGCGGGGGTCTATGGCTACACCGTC.